This T cell receptor beta chain was identified during a study of OX40 agonist ivuxolimab in advanced cancers. On the study more broadly: A diagnosis of hepatocellular carcinoma, melanoma, renal cell or head and neck cancer was present in dose-escalation patients. Study-wide points: Dosing at 0.1 to 3.0 mg/kg was accompanied by clonal expansion of CD4+ and CD8+ blood T cells by week 6.

Profiling relied on immunoSEQ multiplex PCR, and the TCRdb table lists in-frame clones only, not all of them. Of around 50,000 clones listed, roughly nine tenths are singletons. Regarding this clone: The antigen is unknown.

Sequenced material: CD4+ or CD8+ T cells sorted from blood, taken in a trial of the OX40 agonist ivuxolimab. The sequence was collected from an adult with an advanced solid tumor such as melanoma, head and neck, liver or kidney cancer.

The CDR3 loop is CASRPWERETEAFF. CDR3 coding DNA: TGTGCCAGTAGGCCATGGGAAAGGGAAACTGAAGCTTTCTTT. This chain joins TRBV19 and TRBJ1-1; D not resolved. The CDR3 is 14 amino acids. V lost 6 bases and J 5 bases, leaving 16 bases between the germline ends. Germline CDR1 reads LNHDA; CDR2 reads SQIVND (reference sequence).